These 10 T cell receptor beta chains share one sample of origin, sequenced in a study of identical twins. TCRdb passed the 5' RACE reads through MiXCR, listing each CDR3 protein once. The profile shows about 480,000 distinct CDR3 sequences, approximately 15% of them singletons. This same sample was also taken into another study, of yellow fever vaccine responses in identical twins.

The sequenced sample was CD4+ T cells sorted from blood. The receptors were gathered from a woman between 18 and 30 years old in good health.

The CDR3 is CSAQRSEGNGYTF. The CDR3 DNA reads TGCAGTGCTCAAAGAAGCGAGGGGAATGGCTACACCTTC. V gene TRBV20-1 combines with J gene TRBJ1-2; possible D gene TRBD1, 5 bases. Germline CDR1 reads DFQATT; CDR2 reads SNEGSKA (reference sequence). This CDR3 is 13 amino acids long. The V gene lost 5 bases and the J gene lost 6 bases, with 16 bases spanning the gap.

The rearrangement joins TRBV5-4 to TRBJ1-2; TRBD1 is a possible D gene (5 bases). CDR1 is SGHNT, CDR2 YYREEE, per germline (reference sequence). The CDR3 extends over 16 amino acids. V lost 5 bases to trimming and J lost 4 bases, with 21 bases between them. The chain's CDR3 is CASSQMARQGVYGYTF. The CDR3 bases are TGTGCCAGCAGTCAGATGGCGCGGCAGGGCGTCTATGGCTACACCTTC.

The chain couples TRBV6-1 to TRBJ2-5; 10 nucleotides line up with TRBD1. The CDR3 consists of 15 residues. V lost 6 bases, J lost 5 bases, and 9 bases stayed unmatched. Germline assignment: CDR1 MNHNS and CDR2 SASEGT. CDR3 loop: CASRPDDRGRETQYF. The DNA for the CDR3 is TGTGCCAGCAGACCCGATGACAGGGGGCGGGAGACCCAGTACTTC.

The rearrangement links TRBV9 to TRBJ2-1; 14 bases agree with TRBD2. V dropped 6 bases and J dropped 8; count of bases not matched to a gene: 4. The germline gives CDR1 SGDLS, CDR2 YYNGEE. There are 14 residues in the CDR3. CDR3 bases: TGTGCCAGCAACCGACTAGCGGGAGGGGATGAGCAGTTCTTC. Translated, it gives CASNRLAGGDEQFF.

The V and J genes are TRBV7-9 and TRBJ2-3; perhaps TRBD2 as D (6 bases). Germline lookup yields CDR1 SEHNR and CDR2 FQNEAQ (reference sequence). The V end was cut by 5 bases, the J end by 6 bases, with 15 bases between. The CDR3 is 14 residues long. Written as DNA, the CDR3 is TGTGCCAGCAGCGTAAGGGCTAGCGCGGATACGCAGTATTTT. This sequence encodes CASSVRASADTQYF.

The chain has TRBV5-5 and TRBJ2-2; tentatively, D is TRBD2 (6 bases). This CDR3 is built from 16 residues. CDR1 and CDR2 (germline): SGHKS, YYEKEE (reference sequence). Trimming pared 0 bases from V and 5 bases from J, leaving 14 bases between. CDR3 DNA: TGTGCCAGCAGCTTGGCCGCGGGGAGCGGTACCGGGGAGCTGTTTTTT. Translation gives CASSLAAGSGTGELFF.

The chain joins TRBV4-1 to TRBJ2-1, with a weak D call TRBD2 (5 bases). Trimming removed 0 bases at V and 8 bases at J, with 14 bases between. This CDR3 comprises 15 residues. Germline V lookup: CDR1 MGHRA, CDR2 YSYEKL. The CDR3 region has the DNA TGCGCCAGCAGCCAAGATCCACCACCGGGATATGAGCAGTTCTTC. Its translation: CASSQDPPPGYEQFF.

This clonotype was observed once. The chain links TRBV2 to TRBJ2-6, with D tentatively TRBD2 (6 bases). CDR1 is SNHLY and CDR2 is FYNNEI in the germline V gene. CDR3 length equals 15 residues. V was trimmed by 10 bases and J by 4 bases, leaving 17 bases between them. The CDR3 coding sequence is TGTGCCACCTTCAACGGGGGATCCGGGGCCAACGTCCTGACTTTC. Its protein product is CATFNGGSGANVLTF.

V usage is TRBV18 and J usage is TRBJ2-7, with TRBD2 matching over 10 bases. Germline-derived CDR1 and CDR2 are KGHSH and LQKENI. This CDR3 region has 16 residues. V was pared by 5 bases and J by 2 bases, with 9 bases of the junction left unmatched. The CDR3 loop reads CASSFVTSGITYEQYF. The CDR3 nucleotides are TGTGCCAGCTCATTTGTCACTAGCGGGATAACCTACGAGCAGTACTTC.

This clonotype was observed at least ten times. CDR3 nucleotides: TGTGCCACCAGTGACCCAGCCCGGGACGATGAGCAGTTCTTC. It specifies CATSDPARDDEQFF. The V and J genes are TRBV24-1 and TRBJ2-1, with D perhaps given as TRBD1 or TRBD2 (5 bases each). Germline-derived CDR1 and CDR2 are KGHDR and SFDVKD. The V gene lost 4 bases and the J gene lost 8 bases, with 14 bases spanning the gap. The CDR3 loop spans 14 amino acids.